A selection of T cell receptor beta chains follows, all from one sample in a study of OX40 agonist ivuxolimab in advanced cancers. Sequenced by immunoSEQ multiplex PCR; TCRdb stores in-frame clones only, minus some. Here the sample spans around 31,000 clones, roughly 80% being singletons. The input for sequencing was CD4+ or CD8+ T cells sorted from blood, taken in a trial of the OX40 agonist ivuxolimab. These receptor sequences come from an adult with an advanced solid tumor such as melanoma, head and neck, liver or kidney cancer. CDR3s leave out the opening cysteine and the closing phenylalanine or tryptophan.

cdr3_length	v_call	j_call	cdr3_aa
14	TRBV5-1	TRBJ2-1	ASNRLAATSYNEQF
14	TRBV4-3	TRBJ1-1	ASSQGVEGEGAEAF
14	TRBV4-1	TRBJ2-4	ASSLQTGPPVNIQY
12	TRBV25-1	TRBJ1-1	ASSAHQGNTEAF
13	TRBV11-2	TRBJ1-1	ASSLVFGITAEAF
13	TRBV4-1	TRBJ1-5	ASSPRFEGNQPQH
14	TRBV9	TRBJ1-2	ASSVGRGNTNYGYT
11	TRBV18	TRBJ1-2	ASSPRSEGGYT
9	TRBV5-8	TRBJ1-2	ASSLKYGYT
11	TRBV28	TRBJ1-2	ASSLGTVRGYT
12	TRBV5-1	TRBJ2-6	ASSFGSGANVLT
13	TRBV6-5	TRBJ2-7	ATLSGTGGTYEQY
13	TRBV28	TRBJ1-5	ASSSPRRPREPQH
12	TRBV5-1	TRBJ2-3	ASSPGQGTDTQY
13	TRBV4-2	TRBJ2-5	ASSQVLAGGETQY
11	TRBV5-5	TRBJ2-3	ASSLFNTDTQY
13	TRBV19	TRBJ2-7	ASSSPGRALYEQY
14	TRBV7-2	TRBJ1-3	ASSYSTGINGNTIY
12	TRBV6-4	TRBJ2-6	ASRTDSGANVLT
13	TRBV6-5	TRBJ2-4	ASRSGGVAKNIQY
15	TRBV4-1	TRBJ2-1	ASSQTGTPSSYNEQF
13	TRBV15	TRBJ1-4	ATGVGGLANEKLF
13	TRBV27	TRBJ1-1	ASSSPGHMNTEAF
12	TRBV28	TRBJ1-1	ASRRGRLNTEAF
13	TRBV5-1	TRBJ1-1	ASSLVRGVDTEAF
13	TRBV2	TRBJ1-2	ASSGGTGSVSGYT
14	TRBV28	TRBJ1-6	ASSFRSATPVSPLH
13	TRBV4-2	TRBJ1-2	ASSQGSEANYGYT
13	TRBV5-1	TRBJ1-2	ASSSLGGASYGYT
15	TRBV4-1	TRBJ1-1	ASSQAGTGALNTEAF
12	TRBV7-3	TRBJ2-1	ASSLTSSNNEQF
14	TRBV5-4	TRBJ2-2	ACRKSGGSNTGELF